This T cell receptor beta chain comes out of a study of cytomegalovirus exposure and HLA in healthy donors. The CDR3 is 14 amino acids. The germline V gene encodes CDR1 SNHLY and CDR2 FYNNEI. The ends were cut back, 8 bases at V and 0 bases at J, with 13 bases in the middle. 60 Vbeta and 13 Jbeta primers were used in PCR. Clones were read by immunoSEQ multiplex PCR, and TCRdb kept only the in-frame ones, dropping some. The sample lists approximately 110,000 clones; around 75% were seen once. What was sequenced was PBMCs. The V call is TRBV2, the J call TRBJ1-2; D may be TRBD1 (5 bases). The source is a woman aged 30 to 39 in good health and CMV-seronegative. Here the CDR3 DNA reads TGTGCCAGCCACGACAGCCCCTCTAACTATGGCTACACCTTC. Translation gives CASHDSPSNYGYTF. The variable domain in full, with the rest retrieved from reference TRBV2 and TRBJ1-2, is EPEVTQTPSHQVTQMGQEVILRCVPISNHLYFYWYRQILGQKVEFLVSFYNNEISEKSEIFDDQFSVERPDGSNFTLKIRSTKLEDSAMYFCASHDSPSNYGYTFGSGTRLTVV.